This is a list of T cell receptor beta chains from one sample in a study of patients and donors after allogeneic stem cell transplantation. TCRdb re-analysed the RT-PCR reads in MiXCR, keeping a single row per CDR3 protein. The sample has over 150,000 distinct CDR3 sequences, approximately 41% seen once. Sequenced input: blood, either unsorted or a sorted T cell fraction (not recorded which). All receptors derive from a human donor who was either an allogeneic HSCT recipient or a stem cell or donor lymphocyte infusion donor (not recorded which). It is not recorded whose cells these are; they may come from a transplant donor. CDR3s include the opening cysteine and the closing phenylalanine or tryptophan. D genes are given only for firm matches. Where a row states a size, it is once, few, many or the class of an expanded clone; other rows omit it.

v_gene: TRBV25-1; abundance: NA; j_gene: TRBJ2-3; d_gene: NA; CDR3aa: CASSELSADTQYF; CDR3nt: TGTGCCAGCAGTGAGTTAAGCGCAGATACGCAGTATTTT
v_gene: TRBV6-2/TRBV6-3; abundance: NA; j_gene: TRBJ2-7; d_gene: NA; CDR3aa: CASSSSNGLAGEAAYEQYF; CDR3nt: NA
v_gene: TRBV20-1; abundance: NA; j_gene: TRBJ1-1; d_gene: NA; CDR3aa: CSARQAFF; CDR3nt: TGCAGTGCGCGACAGGCTTTCTTT
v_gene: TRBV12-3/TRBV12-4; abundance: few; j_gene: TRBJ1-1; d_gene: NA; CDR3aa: CASSPTGSRSTEAFF; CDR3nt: TGTGCCAGCAGTCCCACAGGGAGTAGGTCCACTGAAGCTTTCTTT
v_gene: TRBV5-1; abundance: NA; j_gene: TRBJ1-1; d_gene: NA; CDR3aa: CASRLSRENTEAFF; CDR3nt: TGCGCCAGCAGATTGTCCAGGGAGAACACTGAAGCTTTCTTT
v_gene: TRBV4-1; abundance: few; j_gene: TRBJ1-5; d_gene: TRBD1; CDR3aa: CASSPGTGSRSNQPQHF; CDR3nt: TGCGCCAGCAGCCCAGGGACAGGGAGTCGAAGCAATCAGCCCCAGCATTTT
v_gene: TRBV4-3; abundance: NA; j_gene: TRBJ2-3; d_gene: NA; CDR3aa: CASSQVAGGFTDTQYF; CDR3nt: TGCGCCAGCAGCCAAGTGGCCGGGGGTTTCACAGATACGCAGTATTTT
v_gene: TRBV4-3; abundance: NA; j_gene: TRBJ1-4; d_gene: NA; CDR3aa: CASSHQGIDEKLFF; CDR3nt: TGCGCCAGCAGCCATCAGGGCATAGACGAAAAACTGTTTTTT
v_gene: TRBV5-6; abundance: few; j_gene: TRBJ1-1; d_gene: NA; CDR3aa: CASSLRRAEAFF; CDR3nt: TGTGCCAGCAGCCTCAGGAGGGCTGAAGCTTTCTTT
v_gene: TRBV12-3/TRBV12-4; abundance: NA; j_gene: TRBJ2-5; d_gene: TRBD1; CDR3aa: CASSFNRGSVETQYF; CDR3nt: TGTGCCAGCAGTTTCAACAGGGGTAGTGTAGAGACCCAGTACTTC
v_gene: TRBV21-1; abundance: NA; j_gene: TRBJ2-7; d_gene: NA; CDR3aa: CASSERPGQGYEQYF; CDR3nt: TGTGCCAGCAGCGAACGCCCCGGACAGGGTTACGAGCAGTACTTC
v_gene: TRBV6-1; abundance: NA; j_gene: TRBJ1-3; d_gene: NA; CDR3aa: CASSERGTGNTIYF; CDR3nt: TGTGCCAGCAGTGAAAGGGGGACTGGAAACACCATATATTTT
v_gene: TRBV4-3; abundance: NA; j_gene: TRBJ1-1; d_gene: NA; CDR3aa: CASSQDLPQVNTEAFF; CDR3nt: TGCGCCAGCAGCCAAGATCTTCCACAGGTGAACACTGAAGCTTTCTTT
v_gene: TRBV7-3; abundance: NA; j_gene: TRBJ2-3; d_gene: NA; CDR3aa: CASSTGFDTDTQYF; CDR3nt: TGTGCCAGCAGCACAGGGTTTGACACAGATACGCAGTATTTT
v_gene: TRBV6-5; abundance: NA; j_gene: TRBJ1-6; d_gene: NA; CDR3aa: CASSPDRSPLHF; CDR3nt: TGTGCCAGCAGTCCCGATCGGTCACCCCTCCACTTT
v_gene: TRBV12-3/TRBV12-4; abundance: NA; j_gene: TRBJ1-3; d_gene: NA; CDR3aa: CASSFSTPGSSGNTIYF; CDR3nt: TGTGCCAGCAGTTTTAGTACTCCGGGGAGCTCTGGAAACACCATATATTTT
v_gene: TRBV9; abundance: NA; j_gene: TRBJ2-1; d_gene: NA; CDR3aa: CASSLDAPNEQFF; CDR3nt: TGTGCCAGCAGTCTGGACGCCCCCAATGAGCAGTTCTTC
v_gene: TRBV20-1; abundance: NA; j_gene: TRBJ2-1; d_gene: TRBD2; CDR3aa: CSARAFTSGKFNEQFF; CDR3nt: TGCAGTGCTAGAGCATTCACTAGCGGGAAGTTTAATGAGCAGTTCTTC
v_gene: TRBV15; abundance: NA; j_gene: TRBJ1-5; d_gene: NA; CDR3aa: CATSRGREYSNQPQHF; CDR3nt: TGTGCCACCAGCAGAGGTCGAGAATATAGCAATCAGCCCCAGCATTTT
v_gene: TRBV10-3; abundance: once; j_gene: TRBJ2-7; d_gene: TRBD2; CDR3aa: CAISAQASGYEQYF; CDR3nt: TGTGCCATCAGTGCCCAGGCTAGCGGATACGAGCAGTACTTC
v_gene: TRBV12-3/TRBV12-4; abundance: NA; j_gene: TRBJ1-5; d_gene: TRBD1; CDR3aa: CASAGQALSNQPQHF; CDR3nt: TGTGCCAGCGCCGGACAGGCCCTTAGCAATCAGCCCCAGCATTTT
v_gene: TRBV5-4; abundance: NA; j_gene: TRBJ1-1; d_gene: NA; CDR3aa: CASSFQGRTEAFF; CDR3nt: TGTGCCAGCAGCTTCCAAGGACGCACTGAAGCTTTCTTT
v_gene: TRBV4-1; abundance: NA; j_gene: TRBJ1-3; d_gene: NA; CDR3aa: CASSQIGRGRSGNTIYF; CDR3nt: TGCGCCAGCAGCCAAATAGGAAGAGGGCGCTCTGGAAACACCATATATTTT
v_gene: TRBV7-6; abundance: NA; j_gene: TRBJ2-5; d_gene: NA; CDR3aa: CASSLVGIGDQETQYF; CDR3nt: TGTGCCAGCAGCTTAGTGGGGATTGGGGACCAAGAGACCCAGTACTTC
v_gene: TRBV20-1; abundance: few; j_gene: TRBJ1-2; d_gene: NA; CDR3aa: CSARGSGYGYTF; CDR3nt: TGCAGTGCTCGAGGGTCGGGCTATGGCTACACCTTC
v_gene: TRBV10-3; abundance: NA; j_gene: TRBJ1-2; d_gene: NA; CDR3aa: CAISEDGSYGYTF; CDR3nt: TGTGCCATCAGTGAAGATGGGAGCTATGGCTACACCTTC
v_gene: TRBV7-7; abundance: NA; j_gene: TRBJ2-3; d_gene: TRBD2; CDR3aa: CASSPGLDSDTQYF; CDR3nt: TGTGCTAGCAGCCCGGGACTAGACTCAGATACGCAGTATTTT
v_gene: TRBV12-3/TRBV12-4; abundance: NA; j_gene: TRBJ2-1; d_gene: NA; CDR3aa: CASGLGGAEQFF; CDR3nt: TGTGCCAGCGGATTAGGTGGGGCTGAGCAGTTCTTC
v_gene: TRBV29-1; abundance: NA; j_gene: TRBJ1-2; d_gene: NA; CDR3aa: CSVEDPGNYGYTF; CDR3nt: TGCAGCGTTGAAGATCCGGGTAACTATGGCTACACCTTC
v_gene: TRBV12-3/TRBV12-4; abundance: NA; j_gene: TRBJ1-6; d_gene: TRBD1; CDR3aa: CASSLRHGQGLYNSPLHF; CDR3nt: TGTGCCAGCAGTTTACGACACGGACAGGGGTTATACAATTCACCCCTCCACTTT
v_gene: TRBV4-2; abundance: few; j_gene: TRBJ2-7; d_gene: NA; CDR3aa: CASSHPLGAIYEQYF; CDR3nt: TGTGCCAGCAGCCATCCCCTGGGGGCGATCTACGAGCAGTACTTC
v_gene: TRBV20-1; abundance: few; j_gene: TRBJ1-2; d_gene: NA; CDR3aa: CSARDQGRGYGYTF; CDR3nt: TGCAGTGCTAGAGATCAGGGCAGAGGCTATGGCTACACCTTC
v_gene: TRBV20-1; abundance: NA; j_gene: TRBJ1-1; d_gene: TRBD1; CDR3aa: CSAETGGFGTEAFF; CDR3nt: TGCAGTGCTGAGACAGGGGGCTTCGGCACTGAAGCTTTCTTT
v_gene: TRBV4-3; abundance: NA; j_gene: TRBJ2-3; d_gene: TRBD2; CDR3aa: CASSQGTLAGPDTQYF; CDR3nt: TGCGCCAGCAGCCAAGGAACCCTAGCGGGACCAGATACGCAGTATTTT
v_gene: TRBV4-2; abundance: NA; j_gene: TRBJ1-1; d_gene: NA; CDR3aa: CASSQGTATEAFF; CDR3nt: TGTGCCAGCAGCCAAGGTACAGCCACCGAAGCTTTCTTT
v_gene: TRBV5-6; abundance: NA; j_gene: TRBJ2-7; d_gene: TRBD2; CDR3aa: CASSLRLAGATYEQYF; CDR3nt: TGTGCCAGCAGCTTAAGGCTAGCGGGTGCCACCTACGAGCAGTACTTC
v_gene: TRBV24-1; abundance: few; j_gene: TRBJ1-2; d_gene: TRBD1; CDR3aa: CATSCHRGREGYTF; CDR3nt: TGTGCCACCTCCTGCCACAGGGGGCGCGAGGGCTACACCTTC
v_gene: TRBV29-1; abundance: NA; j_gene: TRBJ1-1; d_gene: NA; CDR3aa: CSVVLYTEAFF; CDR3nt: TGCAGCGTTGTCCTCTACACTGAAGCTTTCTTT
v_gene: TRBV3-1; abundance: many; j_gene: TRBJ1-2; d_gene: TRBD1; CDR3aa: CASSQRGLSYGYTF; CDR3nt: TGTGCCAGCAGCCAAAGGGGGCTGAGCTATGGCTACACCTTC
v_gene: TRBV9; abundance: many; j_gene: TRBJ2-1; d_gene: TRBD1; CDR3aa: CASTYTGTGKFF; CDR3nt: TGTGCCAGCACATACACCGGGACAGGGAAGTTCTTC
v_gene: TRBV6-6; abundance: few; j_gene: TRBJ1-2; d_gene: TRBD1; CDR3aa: CASSYTGDYGYTF; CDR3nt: TGTGCCAGCAGTTACACAGGGGACTATGGCTACACCTTC
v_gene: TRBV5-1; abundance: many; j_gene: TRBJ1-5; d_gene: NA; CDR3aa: CASSRTGDSNQPQHF; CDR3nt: TGCGCCAGCAGTAGGACCGGCGATAGCAATCAGCCCCAGCATTTT